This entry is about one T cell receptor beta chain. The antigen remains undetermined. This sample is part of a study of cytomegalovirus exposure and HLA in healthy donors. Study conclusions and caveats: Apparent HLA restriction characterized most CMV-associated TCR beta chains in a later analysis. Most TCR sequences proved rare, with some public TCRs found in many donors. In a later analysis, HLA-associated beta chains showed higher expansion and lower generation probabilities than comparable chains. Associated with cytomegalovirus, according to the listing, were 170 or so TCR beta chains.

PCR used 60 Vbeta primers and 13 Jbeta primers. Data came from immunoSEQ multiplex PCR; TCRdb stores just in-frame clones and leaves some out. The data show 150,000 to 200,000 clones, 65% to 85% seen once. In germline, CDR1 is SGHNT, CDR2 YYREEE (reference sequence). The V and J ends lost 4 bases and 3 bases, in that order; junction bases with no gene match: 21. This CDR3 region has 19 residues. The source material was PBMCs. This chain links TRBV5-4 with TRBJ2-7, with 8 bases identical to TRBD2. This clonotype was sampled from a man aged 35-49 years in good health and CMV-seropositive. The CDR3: CASSPSASGFGGAYYEQYF. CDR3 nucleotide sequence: TGTGCCAGCAGCCCGTCCGCTAGCGGGTTCGGAGGGGCCTACTACGAGCAGTACTTC. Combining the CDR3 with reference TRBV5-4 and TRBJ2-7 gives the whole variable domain ETGVTQSPTHLIKTRGQQVTLRCSSQSGHNTVSWYQQALGQGPQFIFQYYREEENGRGNFPPRFSGLQFPNYSSELNVNALELDDSALYLCASSPSASGFGGAYYEQYFGPGTRLTVT.